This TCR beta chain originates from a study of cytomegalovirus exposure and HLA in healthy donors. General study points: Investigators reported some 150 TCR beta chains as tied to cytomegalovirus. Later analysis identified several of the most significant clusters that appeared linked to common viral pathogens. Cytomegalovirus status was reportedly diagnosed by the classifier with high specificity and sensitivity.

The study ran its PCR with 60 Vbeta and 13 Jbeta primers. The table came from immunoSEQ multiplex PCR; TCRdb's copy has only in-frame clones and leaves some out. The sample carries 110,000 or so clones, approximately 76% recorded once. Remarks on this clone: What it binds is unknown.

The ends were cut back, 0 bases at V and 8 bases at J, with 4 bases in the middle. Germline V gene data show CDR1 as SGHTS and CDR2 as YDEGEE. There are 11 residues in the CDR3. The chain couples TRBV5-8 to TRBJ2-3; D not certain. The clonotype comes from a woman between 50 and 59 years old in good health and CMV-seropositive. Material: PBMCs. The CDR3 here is CASSLGSTQYF. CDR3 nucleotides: TGTGCCAGCAGCTTGGGCAGTACGCAGTATTTT. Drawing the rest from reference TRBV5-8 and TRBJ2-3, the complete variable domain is EAGVTQSPTHLIKTRGQQATLRCSPISGHTSVYWYQQALGLGLQFLLWYDEGEERNRGNFPPRFSGRQFPNYSSELNVNALELEDSALYLCASSLGSTQYFGPGTRLTVL.